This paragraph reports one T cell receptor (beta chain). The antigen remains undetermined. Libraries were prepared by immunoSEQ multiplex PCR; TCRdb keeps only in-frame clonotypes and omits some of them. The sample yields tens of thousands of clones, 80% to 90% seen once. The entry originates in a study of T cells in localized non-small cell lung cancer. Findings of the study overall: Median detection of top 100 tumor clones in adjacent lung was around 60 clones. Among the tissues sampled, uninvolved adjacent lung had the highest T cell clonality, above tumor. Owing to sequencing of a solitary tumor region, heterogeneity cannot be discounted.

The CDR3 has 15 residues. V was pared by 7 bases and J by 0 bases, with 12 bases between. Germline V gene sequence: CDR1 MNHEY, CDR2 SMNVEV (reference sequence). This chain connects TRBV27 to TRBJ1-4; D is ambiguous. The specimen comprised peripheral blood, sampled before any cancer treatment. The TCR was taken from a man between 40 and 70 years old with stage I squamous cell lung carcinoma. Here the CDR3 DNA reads TGTGCCAGCATTCCTCAAGAGGCAACTAATGAAAAACTGTTTTTT. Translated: CASIPQEATNEKLFF.